Reported below is one T cell receptor beta chain. Its recognized antigen is unknown. No much larger clone exists at a distance of one base, and base qualities are not known. The sample belongs to a study of T cell responses to AZD1222 COVID-19 vaccine (dated by TCRdb to the early 2020s). Study-wide context: TCR sequencing covered some 240 trial participants: about 210 given two doses of AZD1222 and approximately 25 given two doses of MenACWY control vaccine. Trial participants were enrolled by age into subgroups of 18-55, 56-69 and 70-plus years, and roughly 160, 29 and 62 TCR-sequenced participants, respectively, were included in these subgroups.

What the research found in general, with its limitations: In the small 56-69-year group, the increase in depth fell short of significance, most likely because of low power. Because no day 14 peak-response samples were available, repertoires were characterized only after the peak T cell response. Participants were mostly white British, with more females than males. The authors suggested clonal diversity may have been underestimated. The vaccine-associated CD4 TCRs covered the entire spike protein, and the dominant responses fell in regions 160-218 and 743-854. Conclusions about previously exposed vaccinees are limited, since just five to seven AZD1222 recipients were seropositive for SARS-CoV-2 at baseline. After two AZD1222 doses, both the breadth and the depth of spike-specific TCRs were significantly higher than at day 0 and than in MenACWY recipients. Nearly half of unique spike-specific TCRs reportedly recognized epitopes outside regions mutated in the B.1.351 and B.1.1.7 variants.

In light of the paper, this sample's time point label describes: about 28 days (+/-7) after the second vaccine dose. AZD1222 recipients whose second dose came at about 4 weeks and those whose second dose came at about 12 weeks were combined into one group, since spike-specific TCR depth and breadth did not differ between the two schedules. Vaccinee samples came from UK trials COV001 and COV002, including a single-blind randomized controlled phase 2/3 trial of AZD1222 (ChAdOx1 nCoV-19) in healthy adults. Trial participant PBMC samples were collected at day 0 and day 28 after the second dose for TCRbeta chain sequencing. The CDR3 regions of human TCRbeta chains were analyzed by immunosequencing. For the original study's pipeline: Repertoire TCRs were checked for matches against a reference library of SARS-CoV-2-specific TCRs that had been generated using the MIRA antigen-specificity platform. Breadth meant the fraction of unique TCRs that were SARS-CoV-2-associated, whereas depth meant the fraction of total T cells that were SARS-CoV-2-associated. Using the MIRA data, every spike-specific TCR was mapped to the spike region that the TCR reacted to and assigned to either a CD4 or a CD8 class. Log10-transformed breadth and depth values were compared by one-way ANOVA with Sidak's multiple comparisons tests. Entries here come from immuneACCESS through TCRdb and include only in-frame sequences with V and J called. Some clones fail to appear in such tables; in the studies checked, an unresolved V gene covers under half of the shortfall, and the cause of the remainder is unknown. That table gives V, J and clone size, and the DNA gave D and trimming. Counted in this sample were more than 90,000 clones; 88% of them appeared once. Jointly, the top ten make up 3.5% of the sample.

In the germline V gene, CDR1 corresponds to WSHSY and CDR2 to SAAADI. The junction shows trimming of 6 bases on V and 6 bases on J, and the gene matches do not reach 5 bases of it. The CDR3 runs 14 amino acids, cysteine and phenylalanine included. Only CDR3 DNA is held: 42 bases, read in frame from base 1. The sequence was collected from an adult who received the AZD1222 COVID-19 vaccine. This material consisted of peripheral blood, taken 28 days after the second AZD1222 dose. The chain is made from TRBV10-2 and TRBJ1-6, and 7 junction bases match TRBD1. Here the CDR3 is given as CASRPGQSNSPLHF. The sequenced DNA is TGCGCCAGCAGGCCGGGACAGTCTAATTCACCCCTCCACTTT.